A selection of T cell receptor beta chains follows, all from one sample in a study of shared clonotypes between healthy human individuals. Clones were sequenced by immunoSEQ multiplex PCR, and TCRdb holds only the in-frame ones, with some missing. The sample shows just over 2,000,000 clones, 85% to 95% of them seen only once. What was sequenced was naive CD8+ T cells sorted from blood. These receptors all come from a young man in good health. CDR3s include the opening cysteine and the closing phenylalanine or tryptophan.

V	J	CDR3
TRBV5-1	TRBJ2-7	CARVTGFHEQYF
TRBV9	TRBJ1-3	CASSVGPYSGNTIYF
TRBV9	TRBJ1-2	CASSASQGFYYGYTF
TRBV5-6	TRBJ1-6	CASSLDRSSYNSPLHF
TRBV5-6	TRBJ2-2	CASGPTNTGELFF
TRBV14	TRBJ2-1	CASSQRVWTSGSNEQFF
TRBV30	TRBJ1-1	CAWAPDRGATEAFF
TRBV14	TRBJ2-7	CASSRGQGWNEQYF
TRBV14	TRBJ2-1	CASSQAGGGLYNEQFF
TRBV21-1	TRBJ1-5	CASSKVIGTGGNQPQHF
TRBV4-3	TRBJ1-1	CASSQDRRNTEAFF
TRBV5-1	TRBJ2-3	CASSPRLAGGPDTQYF
TRBV4-1	TRBJ2-3	CASSRTDSSFTDTQYF
TRBV5-6	TRBJ1-2	CASSLVTATIYGYTF
TRBV10-2	TRBJ1-2	CASSDLTDYGYTF
TRBV11-2	TRBJ2-7	CASSADISSYEQYF
TRBV7-9	TRBJ1-5	CASSLGWGQDQPQHF
TRBV11-2	TRBJ2-7	CASSLEFSSSFYEQYF
TRBV6-5	TRBJ1-1	CASSTNPNTEAFF
TRBV28	TRBJ1-1	CASSFENTEAFF
TRBV28	TRBJ1-2	CASSRPSTGLPIANYGYTF
TRBV27	TRBJ1-1	CASSDQDRGHTEAFF
TRBV6-1	TRBJ1-5	CASSEGRGPGNQPQHF
TRBV11-2	TRBJ2-5	CASSLGILAGETQYF
TRBV5-4	TRBJ2-1	CASSFVAGNDEQFF
TRBV4-1	TRBJ1-5	CASSQVLDQPQHF
TRBV7-2	NA	CASSLGLGYEQYF
TRBV4-3	TRBJ1-2	CASSQLGGYGYTF
TRBV4-1	TRBJ1-3	CASSPPGDGNTIYF
TRBV7-9	TRBJ2-7	CASSLEGGLSGEQYF
TRBV28	TRBJ2-1	CASSYDQGRSYNEQFF
TRBV27	TRBJ1-6	CASTPGTGYSPLHF
TRBV6-6	TRBJ2-3	CASSRTELTDTQYF
TRBV4-1	TRBJ1-5	CASSQDLHLGQPQHF
TRBV5-6	TRBJ1-2	CASSSGAGGYTF
TRBV6-5	TRBJ2-7	CASSPDLYEQYF
TRBV6-5	TRBJ2-1	CASSYPAGEGSDEQFF
TRBV5-5	TRBJ2-7	CASSSSKTGYEQYF
TRBV7-9	TRBJ2-7	CASSWRGGYEQYF
TRBV5-4	TRBJ1-6	CASSTPGPVSALHF
TRBV19	TRBJ1-1	CASSGRGVVATEAFF
TRBV27	TRBJ1-1	CASSFVGTGRTEAFF
TRBV4-3	TRBJ2-5	CASSQEASFETQYF
TRBV13	TRBJ2-7	CASSSRLAGVYEQYF
TRBV13	TRBJ1-1	CASSSGVPTEAFF
TRBV13	TRBJ2-1	CASSLLSVGGYGEQFF
TRBV7-9	TRBJ2-7	CASSFGTGARYEQYF
TRBV28	TRBJ1-2	CASSLPRTEGYGYTF
TRBV9	TRBJ2-3	CASSDNTGSTDTQYF
TRBV27	TRBJ2-5	CASSTLTGMETQYF
TRBV7-9	TRBJ2-7	CASSPLYRDRSYEQYF
TRBV6-1	TRBJ1-2	CASSGPVGGYTF
TRBV27	TRBJ1-1	CASSSSRGIETEAFF
TRBV6-5	TRBJ2-7	CASSLGTTPNEQYF
TRBV13	TRBJ2-2	CASSEGLADRTGELFF